The 11 T cell receptor beta chains in this list originate from one sample, sequenced in a study of blood T cell repertoires in COVID-19. Data came from immunoSEQ multiplex PCR; TCRdb stores just in-frame clones and leaves some out. The table lists some 120,000 clones, 75% to 90% of them singletons. Sample: PBMCs or T cells enriched from blood (not recorded which). These receptors originate from a young man who had recovered from COVID-19.

This clone appeared a single time. The V call is TRBV12-3 or TRBV12-4, the J call TRBJ2-5, with D perhaps TRBD2 (5 bases). The CDR3 contains 13 residues. The V end was cut by 3 bases, the J end by 5 bases, with 10 bases between. The CDR3 protein is CASSLRASETQYF. The CDR3, as DNA: TGTGCCAGCAGTTTGAGGGCAAGCGAGACCCAGTACTTC.

This chain uses TRBV15 with TRBJ1-2, with TRBD1 as a possible D gene (6 bases). The germline V gene has CDR1 LNHNV and CDR2 YYDKDF (reference sequence). The V and J ends lost 10 bases and 5 bases respectively, with 20 bases between them. This CDR3 comprises 14 residues. CDR3 amino acids: CAIRPQGNTYGYTF. CDR3 coding DNA: TGTGCCATCCGTCCACAGGGCAATACATATGGCTACACCTTC.

This clone appeared a single time. The V gene is TRBV11-2, the J gene TRBJ1-2; D is perhaps TRBD1 (6 bases). CDR3 length: 15 amino acids. V was trimmed by 2 bases and J by 0 bases, leaving 10 bases between them. Germline V gene lookup returns CDR1 SGHAT and CDR2 FQNNGV. The CDR3 reads CASSLHRTANYGYTF. The CDR3 DNA is TGTGCCAGCAGCTTACACCGGACAGCTAACTATGGCTACACCTTC.

The chain couples TRBV25-1 to TRBJ1-2, with D possibly matching TRBD1 (5 bases). Germline V gene sequence: CDR1 MGHDK, CDR2 SYGVNS. The CDR3 is 14 amino acids. Trimming took off 0 bases at V and 4 bases at J, with 9 bases between the two ends. The CDR3 DNA follows: TGTGCCAGCAGTGAATACGCAGGGTCCTATGGCTACACCTTC. Translation: CASSEYAGSYGYTF.

The V and J genes are TRBV7-2 and TRBJ2-3; tentatively, D is TRBD2 (6 bases). Germline V gene lookup returns CDR1 SGHTA and CDR2 FQGNSA. This CDR3 is built from 14 residues. V was clipped by 5 bases and J by 2 bases, with 11 bases between them. DNA of the CDR3: TGTGCCAGCAGCACGGGACTGAACACAGATACGCAGTATTTT. It translates to CASSTGLNTDTQYF.

This chain uses TRBV7-2 with TRBJ2-3; 12 bases are shared with TRBD2. This CDR3 comprises 15 residues. The V gene's germline CDR1 is SGHTA and CDR2 FQGNSA. V lost 5 bases, J lost 6 bases, and 6 bases stayed unmatched. The CDR3 sequence: CASSRTSGAMDTQYF. The DNA of the CDR3 is TGTGCCAGCAGCCGGACTAGCGGGGCAATGGATACGCAGTATTTT.

The V call is TRBV10-3, the J call TRBJ2-3; TRBD2 matches at 9 bases. V lost 0 bases and J lost 0; bases outside the gene matches: 13. CDR3 length equals 20 residues. The V gene's germline CDR1 is ENHRY and CDR2 SYGVKD. The CDR3 DNA follows: TGTGCCATCAGTGAGTCGAGAGGGTCGCGGGGGGGCTCTAGCACAGATACGCAGTATTTT. Translated, it gives CAISESRGSRGGSSTDTQYF.

J is TRBJ1-2 and V is TRBV3-1 (or the pseudogene TRBV3-2), with a weak D call TRBD1 (5 bases). CDR1 and CDR2 (germline): LGHDT, YNNKEL (reference sequence). This CDR3 contains 14 residues. The germline V and J ends were trimmed by 1 base and 5 bases, with 11 bases remaining between them. Written as DNA, the CDR3 is TGTGCCAGCAGCCAAGCGCCAGGGATTTATGGCTACACCTTC. Protein sequence: CASSQAPGIYGYTF.

The rearrangement uses TRBV6-4 and TRBJ2-2, with 7 bases that match TRBD1. The CDR3 has 16 residues. After removal of 3 bases from V and 0 bases from J, the junction contained 4 bases not matched to a gene. Germline CDR1 is MRHNA and CDR2 is SNTAGT. In nucleotides, the CDR3 is TGTGCCAGCAGTGAACAGGGGTCCGCGAACACCGGGGAGCTGTTTTTT. This codes for CASSEQGSANTGELFF.

The rearrangement links TRBV21-1 to TRBJ1-4. TRBV21-1 counts as a pseudogene. CDR3 length: 15 residues. The CDR3 sequence is CASTLGGATNEKLFF. The CDR3 region has the DNA TGTGCCAGCACTTTGGGGGGGGCGACTAATGAAAAACTGTTTTTT.

The chain uses TRBV20-1 and TRBJ1-5, with D unclear. Between the trimmed V and J ends, which lost 3 bases and 4 bases, there was a span of 7 bases. CDR3 length: 12 amino acids. CDR1 DFQATT and CDR2 SNEGSKA come from the germline V gene (reference sequence). Here the CDR3 DNA reads TGCAGTGCTAGTTCCGGGAATCAGCCCCAGCATTTT. Protein: CSASSGNQPQHF.